This T cell receptor beta chain was captured by sequencing in a study of T-cell reconstitution after alpha-beta-depleted transplantation in children. Unique molecular identifiers featured in how the TCRbeta library was prepared. TCRdb reprocessed the PCR reads via MiXCR and lists one record per CDR3 protein. The profile shows roughly 590,000 distinct CDR3 sequences, 16% of them singletons. This clonotype was recorded many times. The ends were cut back, 5 bases at V and 9 bases at J, with 14 bases in the middle. Germline CDR1 MRHNA, CDR2 SNTAGT. This CDR3 spans 13 amino acids. This chain uses TRBV6-4 with TRBJ2-1; unclear D gene. The sequenced sample was PBMCs from the stem cell graft donor, obtained from the stem cell graft. This TCR came from a human donor who donated a stem cell graft to a child with acute myeloid leukemia. The CDR3: CASSPSTVGEQFF. The CDR3, as DNA: TGTGCCAGCAGTCCTTCGACCGTTGGTGAGCAGTTCTTC.